This TCR beta chain was captured in a study of T cells after yellow fever vaccination. This clonotype was seen only a few times. TCRdb reprocessed the 5' RACE reads with MiXCR, giving one entry per CDR3 protein. The table shows about 340,000 distinct CDR3 sequences, with around 3.9% occurring only once. CDR3 length: 11 amino acids. CDR1 SQVTM and CDR2 ANQGSEA come from the germline V gene. V was trimmed by 3 bases and J by 7 bases, leaving 4 bases between them. The TCR originated in a man between 18 and 29 years old who received the YFV17D yellow fever vaccine. Sequencing used PBMCs, obtained 5 days after the yellow fever booster vaccination. The chain carries TRBV29-1 and TRBJ2-6; D is uncertain. Written as DNA, the CDR3 is TGCAGCGTTGAGGTTGCCAACGTCCTGACTTTC. As protein: CSVEVANVLTF.